This T cell receptor (beta chain) was profiled in a study of blood T cell repertoires in COVID-19. Study-level information: Acute and convalescent COVID-19 specimens originated in the United States, Italy and Spain. PBMCs, B-cell-depleted T cells, or T cells were the source of the cDNA or gDNA that made up the material.

In the original analysis: Estimation of nucleated cell counts was performed using reference gene primer amplification. Sequencing was performed with immunoSEQ multiplex PCR; in TCRdb, only in-frame clones are kept and a portion is missing. V, J and clone size reflect that table, while D and trimming were determined from the DNA. The sample yields a few hundred thousand clones, about 81% seen once. J lost 5 bases, V lost 6 bases, and 8 bases had no gene match. CDR3 size: 16 residues. The V gene's germline CDR1 is SGHVS and CDR2 FQNEAQ. Cohort 3 recovered donors had two negative PCRs, clearance, or symptom resolution.

Sequences were obtained from PBMCs or T cells enriched from blood (not recorded which). The sequence was obtained from a man aged 40-50 years who had recovered from COVID-19. V is TRBV7-8 and J is TRBJ2-3; 13 bases match TRBD2. This chain's CDR3 is CASSLLAGGPGDTQYF. The CDR3 nucleotides are TGTGCCAGCAGTTTACTAGCGGGGGGGCCGGGAGATACGCAGTATTTT.